These 15 T cell receptor beta chains were all obtained from the same sample, sequenced in a study of blood T cell repertoires in COVID-19. Using immunoSEQ multiplex PCR, the repertoire was profiled, and TCRdb retains in-frame clones only, with some absent. There are about 300,000 clones in the sample; around 84% occur only once, and roughly 4% lies in the top ten. Source material: PBMCs or T cells enriched from blood (not recorded which). These receptors were taken from a man aged 30 to 39 who had recovered from COVID-19.

The J gene is TRBJ1-2, the V gene TRBV2, with a tentative D call TRBD1 (6 bases). CDR1 is SNHLY and CDR2 is FYNNEI in the germline V gene. This CDR3 has 13 amino acids. V lost 11 bases, J lost 1 base, and 14 bases lay in between. The CDR3 DNA reads TGTGCCGGTAGGACAGACAGTAACTATGGCTACACCTTC. Translating gives CAGRTDSNYGYTF.

The rearrangement links TRBV6-1 to TRBJ2-2; 7 bases are shared with TRBD1. Looked up from germline, CDR1 is MNHNS and CDR2 is SASEGT. The CDR3 totals 13 residues. The V gene end was trimmed by 3 bases and the J gene end by 7 bases; junction bases not matched to a gene: 2. The CDR3, as DNA: TGTGCCAGCAGTGATCAGGGGGTCGGGGAGCTGTTTTTT. Translating gives CASSDQGVGELFF.

The chain employs TRBV6-5 and TRBJ1-4; D possibly corresponds to TRBD1 (6 bases). Looked up from germline, CDR1 is MNHEY and CDR2 is SVGAGI. Trimming took off 2 bases at V and 5 bases at J, with 15 bases between the two ends. This CDR3 comprises 16 residues. The CDR3 bases are TGTGCCAGCAGTTACGGGGGCGCGGGTGGAAATGAAAAACTGTTTTTT. As protein: CASSYGGAGGNEKLFF.

V and J are TRBV7-6 and TRBJ2-7, with 10 positions matching TRBD2. V was pared by 2 bases and J by 4 bases, with 11 bases of the junction left unmatched. The germline CDR1 and CDR2 sequences are SGHVS and FNYEAQ. This CDR3 has 17 residues. The CDR3 here is CASSLMQASGRGYEQYF. The CDR3 DNA reads as TGTGCCAGCAGCTTAATGCAGGCTAGCGGGAGAGGTTACGAGCAGTACTTC.

Points on this clone: Other nucleotide sequences from this sample produce the same CDR3. The rearrangement joins TRBV5-1 to TRBJ2-3; no clear D. Germline-derived CDR1 and CDR2 are SGHRS and YFSETQ. V shed 5 bases and J shed 6 bases, with 10 bases lying between them. This CDR3 is 12 amino acids long. CDR3 coding DNA: TGCGCCAGCAGTTTATCGAGGGATACGCAGTATTTT. This codes for CASSLSRDTQYF.

The table lists this clone with a count of one. The chain has TRBV11-3 and TRBJ2-1, with TRBD1 matching 8 bases. The CDR3 length is 13 residues. The V and J ends lost 6 bases and 9 bases, in that order; junction bases with no gene match: 7. CDR1 is SGHNT, CDR2 YENEEA, per germline. The CDR3 nucleotides are TGTGCCAGCAGACCCCAGGGGGCCACTGAGCAGTTCTTC. This sequence encodes CASRPQGATEQFF.

Only one count was recorded for this clone. This chain uses TRBV14 with TRBJ2-5; 11 bases line up with TRBD2. The CDR3 length is 16 residues. From germline, CDR1 is SGHDN and CDR2 FVKESK. The trim removed 10 bases at V and 5 bases at J, leaving 15 bases unmatched. The CDR3 DNA sequence: TGTGCCACGGCCGCCTCTAGCGGGAGGAAGGCGGAGACCCAGTACTTC. Its translation is CATAASSGRKAETQYF.

The chain combines TRBV4-1 with TRBJ2-5; 9 nucleotides align to TRBD1. CDR1 is MGHRA, CDR2 YSYEKL, per germline. Trimming at V came to 3 bases and at J to 4 bases, leaving 24 bases not matched to a gene. The CDR3 consists of 21 residues. The CDR3 sequence: CASSHPFSRSGTGMLGETQYF. Written as DNA, the CDR3 is TGCGCCAGCAGCCATCCGTTCTCTCGGTCCGGGACAGGGATGTTAGGAGAGACCCAGTACTTC.

The chain is built from TRBV27 and TRBJ2-7; 10 positions agree with TRBD1. Germline CDR1 and CDR2: MNHEY and SMNVEV (reference sequence). The V gene end was trimmed by 5 bases and the J gene end by 6 bases; junction bases not matched to a gene: 10. There are 15 residues in the CDR3. The CDR3 reads CASSISVTGGSEQYF. The CDR3 bases are TGTGCCAGCAGTATTTCCGTGACAGGGGGCTCCGAGCAGTACTTC.

This sequence joins TRBV14 and TRBJ2-1; possibly TRBD2 for D (5 bases). Germline assignment: CDR1 SGHDN and CDR2 FVKESK. The V and J ends lost 2 bases and 8 bases respectively, with 10 bases between them. CDR3 size: 13 residues. CDR3 nucleotides: TGTGCCAGCAGCCAACCACTCGGGGATGAGCAGTTCTTC. Its translation is CASSQPLGDEQFF.

V is TRBV27 and J is TRBJ2-7, with D perhaps TRBD2 (6 bases). V dropped 8 bases and J dropped 6 bases, with 14 bases sitting between them. The germline V gene has CDR1 MNHEY and CDR2 SMNVEV (reference sequence). There are 12 residues in the CDR3. In nucleotides, the CDR3 is TGTGCCAGCGGCCGGAGGGGCGGCGAGCAGTACTTC. Translated, it gives CASGRRGGEQYF.

This clone was recorded only once. V and J are TRBV29-1 and TRBJ1-1, with 7 bases aligning to TRBD1. This CDR3 region has 15 residues. Germline V gives CDR1 SQVTM, CDR2 ANQGSEA. V lost 3 bases and J lost 2; bases outside the gene matches: 9. This CDR3 is CSVDPPGGFNTEAFF. For the CDR3, the DNA is TGCAGCGTTGACCCTCCAGGGGGGTTTAACACTGAAGCTTTCTTT.

The rearrangement joins TRBV28 to TRBJ2-7; D perhaps matches TRBD1 (6 bases). The CDR3 is 16 residues long. Trimming removed 4 bases at V and 3 bases at J, with 19 bases between. Germline CDR1 and CDR2: MDHEN and SYDVKM. The CDR3 region has the DNA TGTGCCAGCAGTTCTCTATGGGCAGGGGAGTTCTACGAGCAGTACTTC. Encoded protein: CASSSLWAGEFYEQYF.

This clone appeared once. This chain links TRBV28 with TRBJ1-2, with D possibly TRBD1 on 6 matching bases. Looked up from germline, CDR1 is MDHEN and CDR2 is SYDVKM. The CDR3 is 17 residues long. Trimming removed 2 bases from V and 4 bases from J, with 20 bases in between. The CDR3 DNA follows: TGTGCCAGCAGTTTAGGAGGACAGTCCTTTAGTGGCTATGGCTACACCTTC. As protein: CASSLGGQSFSGYGYTF.

J is TRBJ2-5 and V is TRBV25-1, with 7 bases fitting TRBD2. The CDR3 covers 12 residues. The V gene end was trimmed by 10 bases and the J gene end by 4 bases; junction bases not matched to a gene: 6. Germline CDR1 reads MGHDK; CDR2 reads SYGVNS. The CDR3 nucleotides read TGTGCCACCAGGACGGGGGGAGAGACCCAGTACTTC. Translating it yields CATRTGGETQYF.